The 11 T cell receptor beta chains given below trace back to one sample, sequenced in a study of control samples from healthy donors and cancer patients (dated by TCRdb to 2018 to 2020). Library generation was performed with the immunoSEQ multiplex PCR assay. TCRdb's version of the immuneACCESS table is confined to in-frame rearrangements and falls short of the full clone set. An unresolved V gene accounts for under half of the shortfall where checked; the remainder is of unknown origin. This sample comprises 100,000 or so clones, approximately 82% of them detected only once. Jointly, the top ten make up approximately 9.4% of the sample. The source material was blood. These receptors all stem from a woman aged 60-75 years in good health.

The V gene is TRBV19, the J gene TRBJ2-2; 8 bases match TRBD2. CDR1 and CDR2 (germline): LNHDA, SQIVND (reference sequence). CDR3 length: 14 amino acids. V shed 6 bases, J shed 4 bases, and the junction held 4 bases outside the gene matches. CDR3 loop: CASSTGGRTGELFF. CDR3 nucleotides: TGTGCCAGTAGCACGGGGGGGCGCACCGGGGAGCTGTTTTTT.

This clone was counted at least ten times. This sequence joins TRBV10-1 and TRBJ1-2, with 8 positions matching TRBD1. The junction had 6 bases not matched to a gene; V was cut back by 0 bases and J by 6 bases. Germline lookup yields CDR1 WNHNN and CDR2 SYGVQD (reference sequence). CDR3 length: 15 residues. The chain's CDR3 is CASSESRTGQDGYTF. CDR3 sequence (DNA): TGCGCCAGCAGTGAGTCGAGGACAGGGCAGGATGGCTACACCTTC.

This clone is a singleton in its sample. This rearrangement joins TRBV27 to TRBJ2-7, with a tentative D call TRBD2 (7 bases). The germline V and J ends were trimmed by 7 bases and 6 bases, with 22 bases remaining between them. The V gene's germline CDR1 is MNHEY and CDR2 SMNVEV (reference sequence). The CDR3 sequence is 15 residues long. The CDR3, as DNA: TGTGCCAGCACACCCTTCTCGACAGGCGGGGGCGAGCAGTACTTC. This sequence encodes CASTPFSTGGGEQYF.

V gene TRBV29-1 combines with J gene TRBJ2-2; no firm D call. CDR3 length: 14 residues. V was trimmed by 7 bases and J by 4 bases, leaving 16 bases between them. The V gene's germline CDR1 is SQVTM and CDR2 ANQGSEA. CDR3 in amino acids: CSAEWGSGTGELFF. DNA for the CDR3: TGCAGCGCGGAATGGGGATCGGGCACCGGGGAGCTGTTTTTT.

J is TRBJ2-1 and V is TRBV10-3, with 10 bases matching TRBD2. This CDR3 is built from 14 residues. Germline trimming cut 7 bases from V and 5 bases from J; bases unmatched to any gene: 5. The germline V gene has CDR1 ENHRY and CDR2 SYGVKD. CDR3 coding DNA: TGTGCCATCAAAAAGCGGGAGGGCGACAATGAGCAGTTCTTC. This translates into CAIKKREGDNEQFF.

The chain has TRBV7-6 and TRBJ2-3, with D possibly being TRBD1 or TRBD2 (5 bases each). The CDR3 totals 13 residues. Trimming took off 5 bases at V and 13 bases at J, with 19 bases between the two ends. Germline V lookup: CDR1 SGHVS, CDR2 FNYEAQ. CDR3 nucleotides: TGTGCCAGCAGCCCCTATCCCCGGGACCCCGAGTATTTT. Translating gives CASSPYPRDPEYF. Filled out from reference TRBV7-6 and TRBJ2-3, the complete variable domain reads GAGVSQSPRYKVTKRGQDVALRCDPISGHVSLYWYRQALGQGPEFLTYFNYEAQQDKSGLPNDRFSAERPEGSISTLTIQRTEQRDSAMYRCASSPYPRDPEYFGPGTRLTVL.

This clone was observed a few times. DNA of the CDR3: TGTGCCAGCAGCTCGGGGCAGGGGGGTCCCCAGCATTTT. Amino acid sequence: CASSSGQGGPQHF. The J gene is TRBJ1-5, the V gene TRBV7-9; 7 nucleotides align to TRBD1. Unmatched junction bases numbered 7, after V lost 4 bases and J lost 10 bases. CDR3 size: 13 residues. The germline V gene encodes CDR1 SEHNR and CDR2 FQNEAQ (reference sequence).

The genes are TRBV28 and TRBJ2-5, with D hard to call. Between the trimmed V and J ends, which lost 1 base and 0 bases, there was a span of 9 bases. The length of the CDR3 is 15 residues. The germline CDR1 and CDR2 sequences are MDHEN and SYDVKM. The CDR3 DNA reads TGTGCCAGCAGTTTATTCTTAGTGTACCAAGAGACCCAGTACTTC. It encodes CASSLFLVYQETQYF.

This clone was seen a handful of times. Mismatch with germline at one junction end may stem from a read error. This chain joins TRBV7-7 and TRBJ1-1; D is ambiguous. CDR1 and CDR2 (germline): SSHAT, FNYEAQ (reference sequence). The CDR3 is 13 residues long. In DNA, the CDR3 is TGTGCTAGCAGCTTGACGGATAACACTGAAGCTTTCTTT. It codes for CASSLTDNTEAFF.

J is TRBJ2-5 and V is TRBV5-5, with D perhaps given as TRBD1 or TRBD2 (5 bases each). The CDR3 length is 20 residues. Germline V lookup: CDR1 SGHKS, CDR2 YYEKEE (reference sequence). Trimming left V 4 bases short and J 0 bases short, with 28 bases between. The CDR3 sequence: CASSPLLPGLDLFYQETQYF. As DNA, the CDR3 is TGTGCCAGCAGCCCCCTGCTGCCGGGGCTCGATCTATTCTACCAAGAGACCCAGTACTTC.

V is TRBV6-2 or TRBV6-3 and J is TRBJ1-2; no firm D call. Per germline, CDR1 MNHEY and CDR2 SVGEGT. The CDR3 covers 13 residues. V lost 5 bases and J lost 8, with 15 bases in between. Written as DNA, the CDR3 is TGTGCCAGCAGTCCCGGACCCATTGGAGGCTACACCTTC. It codes for CASSPGPIGGYTF.